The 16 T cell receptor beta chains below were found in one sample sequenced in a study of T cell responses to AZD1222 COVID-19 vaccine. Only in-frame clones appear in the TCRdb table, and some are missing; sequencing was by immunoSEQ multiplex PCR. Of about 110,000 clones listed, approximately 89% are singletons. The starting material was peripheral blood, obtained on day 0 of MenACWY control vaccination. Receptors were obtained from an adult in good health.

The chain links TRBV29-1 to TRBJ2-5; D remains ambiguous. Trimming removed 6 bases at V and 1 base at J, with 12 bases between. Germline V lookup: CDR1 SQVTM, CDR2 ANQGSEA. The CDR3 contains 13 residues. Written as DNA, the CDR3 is TGCAGCGTCGGCCCCGCAGCCCAAGAGACCCAGTACTTC. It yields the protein CSVGPAAQETQYF.

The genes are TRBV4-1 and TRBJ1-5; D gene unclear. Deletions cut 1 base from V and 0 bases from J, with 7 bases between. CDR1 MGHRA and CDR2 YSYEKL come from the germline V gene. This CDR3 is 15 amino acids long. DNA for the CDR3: TGCGCCAGCAGCCAAGTCCTTCCTAGCAATCAGCCCCAGCATTTT. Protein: CASSQVLPSNQPQHF.

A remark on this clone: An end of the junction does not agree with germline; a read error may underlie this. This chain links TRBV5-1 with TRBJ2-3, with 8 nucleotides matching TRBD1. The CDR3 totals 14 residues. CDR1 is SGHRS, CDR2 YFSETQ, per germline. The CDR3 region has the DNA TGCGCCAGCAGTTTGGGACAGGCAACAGATACGCAGTATTTT. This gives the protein CASSLGQATDTQYF.

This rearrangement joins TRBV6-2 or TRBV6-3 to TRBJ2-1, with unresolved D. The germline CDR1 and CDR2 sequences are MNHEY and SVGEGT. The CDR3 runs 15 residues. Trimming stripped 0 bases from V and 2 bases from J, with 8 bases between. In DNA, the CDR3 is TGTGCCAGCAGTTACTCGCCGGGCACCTACAATGAGCAGTTCTTC. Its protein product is CASSYSPGTYNEQFF.

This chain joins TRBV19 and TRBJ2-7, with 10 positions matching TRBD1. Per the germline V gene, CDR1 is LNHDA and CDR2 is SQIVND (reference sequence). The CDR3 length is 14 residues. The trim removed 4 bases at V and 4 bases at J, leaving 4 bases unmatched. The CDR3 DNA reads TGTGCCAGTAGTAAAAGACAGGGGGCATACGAGCAGTACTTC. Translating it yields CASSKRQGAYEQYF.

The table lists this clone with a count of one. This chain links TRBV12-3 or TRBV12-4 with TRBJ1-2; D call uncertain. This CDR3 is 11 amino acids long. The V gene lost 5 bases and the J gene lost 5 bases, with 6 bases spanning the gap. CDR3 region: CASSRGYGYTF. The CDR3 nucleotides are TGTGCCAGCAGTAGAGGGTATGGCTACACCTTC.

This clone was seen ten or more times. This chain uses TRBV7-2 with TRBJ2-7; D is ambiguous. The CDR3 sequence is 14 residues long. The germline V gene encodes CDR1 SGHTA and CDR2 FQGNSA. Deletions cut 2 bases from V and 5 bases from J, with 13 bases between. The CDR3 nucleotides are TGTGCCAGCAGCTTAAGTGCTAGTGCTGACGAGCAGTACTTC. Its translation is CASSLSASADEQYF.

The CDR3 DNA sequence: TGTGCCAGCAGCGCGCAAGACAGGGGCACAGATACGCAGTATTTT. Its protein product is CASSAQDRGTDTQYF. J is TRBJ2-3 and V is TRBV5-4; 7 nucleotides line up with TRBD1. CDR3 length equals 15 residues. Germline V lookup: CDR1 SGHNT, CDR2 YYREEE (reference sequence). The ends lost 4 bases at V and 1 base at J; junction bases unmatched: 6.

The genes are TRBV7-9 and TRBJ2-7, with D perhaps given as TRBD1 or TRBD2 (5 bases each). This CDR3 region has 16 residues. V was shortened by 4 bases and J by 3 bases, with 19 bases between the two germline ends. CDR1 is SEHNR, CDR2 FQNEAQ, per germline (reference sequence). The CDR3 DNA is TGTGCCAGCAGCTCCACTCTTGGGACGGCCAACTACGAGCAGTACTTC. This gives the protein CASSSTLGTANYEQYF. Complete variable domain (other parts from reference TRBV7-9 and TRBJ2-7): DTGVSQNPRHKITKRGQNVTFRCDPISEHNRLYWYRQTLGQGPEFLTYFQNEAQLEKSRLLSDRFSAERPKGSFSTLEIQRTEQGDSAMYLCASSSTLGTANYEQYFGPGTRLTVT.

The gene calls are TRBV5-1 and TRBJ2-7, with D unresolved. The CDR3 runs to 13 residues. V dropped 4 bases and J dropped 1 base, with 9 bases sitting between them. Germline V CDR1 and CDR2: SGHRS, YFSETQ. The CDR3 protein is CASSGRRSYEQYF. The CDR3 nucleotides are TGCGCCAGCAGCGGCCGCAGGTCCTACGAGCAGTACTTC.

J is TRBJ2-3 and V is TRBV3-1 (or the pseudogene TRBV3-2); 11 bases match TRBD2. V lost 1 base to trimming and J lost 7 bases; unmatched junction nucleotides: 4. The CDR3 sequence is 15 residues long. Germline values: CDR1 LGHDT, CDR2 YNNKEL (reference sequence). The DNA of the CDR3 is TGTGCCAGCAGCCAAGGTAGCGGGGGGGCAAATACGCAGTATTTT. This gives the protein CASSQGSGGANTQYF.

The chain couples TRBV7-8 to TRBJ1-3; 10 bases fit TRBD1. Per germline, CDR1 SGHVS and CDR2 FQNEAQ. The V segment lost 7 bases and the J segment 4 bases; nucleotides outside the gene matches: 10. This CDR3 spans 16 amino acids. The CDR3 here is CASTYTGTGAGNTIYF. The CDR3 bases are TGTGCCAGCACCTATACGGGGACAGGGGCGGGAAACACCATATATTTT.

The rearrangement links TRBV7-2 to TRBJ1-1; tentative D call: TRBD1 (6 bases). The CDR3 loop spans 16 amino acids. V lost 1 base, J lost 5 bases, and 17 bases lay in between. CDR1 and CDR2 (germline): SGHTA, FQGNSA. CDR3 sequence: CASSLGFRGRGTEAFF. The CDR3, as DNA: TGTGCCAGCAGCTTAGGATTCCGGGGGCGAGGAACTGAAGCTTTCTTT.

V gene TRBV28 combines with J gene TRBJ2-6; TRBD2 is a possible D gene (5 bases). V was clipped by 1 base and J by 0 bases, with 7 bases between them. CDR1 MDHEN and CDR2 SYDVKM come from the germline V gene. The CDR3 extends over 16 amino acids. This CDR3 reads CASSLLGSSGANVLTF. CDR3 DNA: TGTGCCAGCAGTTTATTGGGGAGCTCTGGGGCCAACGTCCTGACTTTC.

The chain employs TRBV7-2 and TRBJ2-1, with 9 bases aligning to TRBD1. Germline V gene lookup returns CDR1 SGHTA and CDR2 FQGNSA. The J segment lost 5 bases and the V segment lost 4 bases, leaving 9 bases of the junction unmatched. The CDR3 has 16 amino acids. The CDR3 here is CASSSAGTGHNNEQFF. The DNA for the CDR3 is TGTGCCAGCAGCTCGGCCGGGACAGGGCATAACAATGAGCAGTTCTTC.

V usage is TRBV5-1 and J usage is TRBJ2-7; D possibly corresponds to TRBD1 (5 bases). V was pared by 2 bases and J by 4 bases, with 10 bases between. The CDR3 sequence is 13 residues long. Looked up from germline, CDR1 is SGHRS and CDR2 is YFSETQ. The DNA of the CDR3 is TGCGCCAGCAGCTTCGGACAAGCTTACGAGCAGTACTTC. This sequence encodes CASSFGQAYEQYF.